This TCR beta chain was sequenced in a study of T cells in Graves' hyperthyroidism and ophthalmopathy. TCR beta CDR3 sequences were amplified from RNA transcripts. TCR CDR3 regions were first amplified by RT-PCR with HTBI primers. One entry per CDR3 protein results from TCRdb running MiXCR on the multiplex PCR reads. The top ten clones hold 7% to 9% of a sample with about 600,000 distinct CDR3 sequences, approximately 14% of them seen once. At least ten counts were recorded for this clonotype. The CDR3 loop spans 13 amino acids. Germline CDR1 reads MNHNS; CDR2 reads SASEGT. V was cut by 10 bases and J by 2 bases, with 11 bases left in between.

The receptor comes from a woman between 18 and 29 years old with Graves' ophthalmopathy. The chain joins TRBV6-1 to TRBJ2-2; D gene ambiguous. Sequencing used blood. CDR3: CATRPPNTGELFF. The CDR3 region has the DNA TGTGCCACCCGCCCCCCCAACACCGGGGAGCTGTTTTTT.